The rows below give T cell receptor beta chains drawn from one sample of a study of control samples from healthy donors and cancer patients. The assay was immunoSEQ multiplex PCR, and TCRdb's table has in-frame clones only and misses some. The sample contains 150,000 to 200,000 clones, around 90% of which appear only once. Sequencing was carried out using blood. The receptors here all came from a man under 40 in good health. The CDR3 runs from the conserved cysteine through the conserved F or W. The D gene is left open where the match is weak. Rows may omit the clone size; those that give it use once, few, many or a size class.

>TRBJ2-1|-|14|TRBV9|-
CASSLPGLSNEQFF
TGTGCCAGCAGCTTACCGGGACTGAGCAATGAGCAGTTCTTC
>TRBJ2-3|-|15|TRBV28|few
CASSRIGGGADTQYF
TGTGCCAGCAGCCGCATCGGAGGGGGCGCAGATACGCAGTATTTT
>TRBJ2-7|TRBD2|14|TRBV19|-
CAVYRGGSCYEQYF
TGTGCCGTATATCGGGGGGGGTCATGTTACGAGCAGTACTTC
>TRBJ1-1|-|14|TRBV2|-
CASSPQDRSNEAFF
TGTGCCAGCAGTCCCCAGGACAGATCCAACGAAGCTTTCTTT
>TRBJ1-5|TRBD1|15|TRBV30|-
CAWNTGGSSNQPQHF
TGTGCCTGGAACACAGGGGGCTCAAGCAATCAGCCCCAGCATTTT
>TRBJ1-5|TRBD1|15|TRBV5-1|-
CASSLGDRELQPQHF
TGCGCCAGCAGCTTAGGGGACAGGGAATTACAGCCCCAGCATTTT
>TRBJ1-1|-|14|TRBV5-4|-
CASSLGGLRTEAFF
TGTGCCAGCAGCTTGGGGGGCCTGCGTACTGAAGCTTTCTTT
>TRBJ2-2|TRBD2|18|TRBV11-3|-
CASSSPWGGGPSTGELFF
TGTGCCAGCAGCTCCCCTTGGGGGGGAGGGCCCTCCACCGGGGAGCTGTTTTTT
>TRBJ2-7|TRBD1|16|TRBV5-1|-
CASSLTGGTGSYEQYF
TGCGCCAGCAGCTTAACCGGCGGGACAGGGTCCTACGAGCAGTACTTC
>TRBJ2-3|-|13|TRBV29-1|-
CSVAGRSTDTQYF
TGCAGCGTTGCCGGGAGAAGCACAGATACGCAGTATTTT
>TRBJ2-3|TRBD1|17|TRBV5-5|-
CASSLSTGTGLGDTQYF
TGTGCCAGCAGCTTGTCGACTGGGACAGGGTTAGGGGATACGCAGTATTTT
>TRBJ1-5|-|13|TRBV19|-
CASSRDGNQPQHF
TGTGCCAGTAGCAGGGACGGCAATCAGCCCCAGCATTTT
>TRBJ2-3|-|13|TRBV11-3|-
CASSFFSADTQYF
TGTGCCAGCAGCTTTTTTTCTGCAGATACGCAGTATTTT
>TRBJ2-1|-|11|TRBV29-1|once
CSVSAVGEQFF
TGCAGCGTCTCAGCTGTAGGTGAGCAGTTCTTC
>TRBJ2-1|-|15|TRBV7-8|-
CASSSIGGTYNEQFF
TGTGCCAGCAGCTCAATCGGGGGAACATACAATGAGCAGTTCTTC
>TRBJ2-7|-|13|TRBV24-1|-
CATSRGGSYEQYF
TGTGCCACCAGTCGGGGAGGCTCCTACGAGCAGTACTTC
>TRBJ2-5|-|13|TRBV25-1|-
CASSKFRSETQYF
TGTGCCAGCAGTAAGTTTAGGTCGGAGACCCAGTACTTC
>TRBJ2-2|-|14|TRBV2|-
CAGSQRGGTGELFF
TGTGCCGGGAGCCAAAGGGGAGGAACCGGGGAGCTGTTTTTT
>TRBJ1-5|-|12|TRBV2|-
CASSEALAAQHF
TGTGCCAGCAGTGAAGCCTTGGCAGCCCAGCATTTT
>TRBJ2-2|-|14|TRBV9|-
CASSVDGPPGELFF
TGTGCCAGCAGCGTAGATGGTCCTCCGGGGGAGCTGTTTTTT
>TRBJ2-3|TRBD2|18|TRBV11-2|-
CASSLGSGGRLNTDTQYF
TGTGCCAGCAGCTTGGGTAGCGGGGGACGTCTCAACACAGATACGCAGTATTTT
>TRBJ2-7|-|14|TRBV24-1|-
CATSVGGNSYEQYF
TGTGCCACCAGTGTCGGCGGTAACTCCTACGAGCAGTACTTC
>TRBJ1-4|-|14|TRBV19|once
CASSYSPIDEKLFF
TGTGCCAGTAGTTACTCCCCGATTGATGAAAAACTGTTTTTT
>TRBJ2-3|TRBD2|15|TRBV15|once
CATSRDSGGADTQYF
TGTGCCACCAGCAGAGATAGCGGGGGGGCAGATACGCAGTATTTT
>TRBJ2-4|-|13|TRBV7-9|-
CASSLVSGNIQYF
TGTGCCAGCAGCTTAGTGTCAGGGAACATTCAGTACTTC
>TRBJ2-2|-|15|TRBV28|once
CASRNQQGSTGELFF
TGTGCCAGCCGTAATCAACAGGGATCCACCGGGGAGCTGTTTTTT
>TRBJ2-5|-|14|TRBV7-2|-
CASRDGWGLETQYF
TGTGCCAGCAGAGATGGATGGGGGTTAGAGACCCAGTACTTC
>TRBJ2-7|TRBD1|15|TRBV5-8|few
CASATLDRANDEQYF
TGTGCCAGCGCCACACTGGACAGGGCGAACGACGAGCAGTACTTC
>TRBJ2-5|-|15|TRBV3-1/TRBV3-2|-
CASSQVGEGRETQYF
TGTGCCAGCAGCCAAGTGGGTGAAGGAAGAGAGACCCAGTACTTC
>TRBJ2-3|-|12|TRBV21-1|-
CASSKDRDTQYF
TGTGCCAGCAGCAAAGATAGAGATACGCAGTATTTT
>TRBJ2-7|-|15|TRBV5-4|-
CASSWVGGEEDKQYF
TGTGCCAGCAGTTGGGTAGGGGGGGAGGAGGACAAGCAGTACTTC
>TRBJ1-5|-|11|TRBV28|-
CASSLGGDQHF
TGTGCCAGCAGTTTAGGGGGTGATCAGCATTTT
>TRBJ1-2|-|13|TRBV5-1|-
CASSLRATYGYTF
TGCGCCAGCAGCTTGCGGGCAACCTATGGCTACACCTTC
>TRBJ1-2|TRBD1|12|TRBV7-8|-
CASGTGHWGYTF
TGTGCCAGTGGGACAGGGCATTGGGGCTACACCTTC
>TRBJ1-5|-|15|TRBV21-1|-
CASSKAVGSNQPQHF
TGTGCCAGCAGCAAAGCCGTTGGAAGTAATCAGCCCCAGCATTTT
>TRBJ2-5|TRBD1|15|TRBV5-1|once
CASSLGGTGQETQYF
TGCGCCAGCAGCTTGGGGGGGACAGGGCAAGAGACCCAGTACTTC
>TRBJ1-5|TRBD1|16|TRBV19|-
CASTGQGANSNQPQHF
TGTGCCAGTACTGGACAGGGGGCTAATAGCAATCAGCCCCAGCATTTT
>TRBJ2-1|-|13|TRBV29-1|-
CSVATSLSTEQFF
TGCAGCGTTGCGACTAGTCTCTCCACTGAGCAGTTCTTC
>TRBJ1-6|-|13|TRBV18|few
CASSPGRDSPLHF
TGTGCCAGCTCACCGGGCAGGGATTCACCCCTCCACTTT
>TRBJ2-5|TRBD1|15|TRBV5-1|once
CASSTDRGRTETQYF
TGCGCCAGCAGTACGGACAGGGGGAGGACGGAGACCCAGTACTTC
>TRBJ1-1|-|14|TRBV4-2|-
CASREGGVPTEAFF
TGTGCCAGCAGGGAGGGGGGGGTCCCAACTGAAGCTTTCTTT
>TRBJ2-2|-|16|TRBV5-1|-
CASSPSTLANTGELFF
TGCGCCAGCAGCCCATCGACGTTAGCGAACACCGGGGAGCTGTTTTTT
>TRBJ1-6|-|14|TRBV6-4|few
CAREKDSYNSPLHF
TGTGCCAGAGAAAAGGACAGCTATAATTCACCCCTCCACTTT